The source of this T cell receptor beta chain is a study of shared clonotypes between healthy human individuals. Study-wide results and caveats: Represented diversity, genetic and exposure-history alike, was limited by few donors.

This CDR3 region has 19 residues. The V segment lost 1 base and the J segment 5 bases; nucleotides outside the gene matches: 16. Germline loops: CDR1 MGHRA, CDR2 YSYEKL. As for this clone: Its antigen is unknown.

Libraries were prepared by immunoSEQ multiplex PCR; TCRdb keeps only in-frame clonotypes and omits some of them. The sample contains some 2 million clones, over 85% of which appear only once. Sequencing was done on a sample of naive CD4+ T cells sorted from blood. The subset was: CD45RA+ positively selected. The receptor was isolated from a man younger than 35 in good health. V usage is TRBV4-1 and J usage is TRBJ2-2; TRBD2 matches 7 bases. In DNA, the CDR3 is TGCGCCAGCAGCCAAGGACCCCTAGCGAGAGGGAGGGAAACCGGGGAGCTGTTTTTT. Protein: CASSQGPLARGRETGELFF.